What follows describes a single T cell receptor (beta chain). The record originates from a study of blood T cell repertoires in COVID-19. Some clones are missing from TCRdb's copy, which holds only in-frame ones; the method was immunoSEQ multiplex PCR. The data show about 240,000 clones, over 80% seen once. V was pared by 4 bases and J by 2 bases, with 6 bases of the junction left unmatched. From germline, CDR1 is SGDLS and CDR2 YYNGEE. The CDR3 has 14 amino acids. Sequencing input: peripheral blood. V gene TRBV9 combines with J gene TRBJ2-7, with 7 bases identical to TRBD1. The clonotype comes from a human donor in a cohort sampled during active COVID-19. The CDR3 sequence: CASSLDRATYEQYF. In nucleotides, the CDR3 is TGTGCCAGCAGCTTAGACAGGGCTACCTACGAGCAGTACTTC.